Below are 17 T cell receptor beta chains sequenced from a single sample in a study of CD8+CD57+ T cells in acquired aplastic anemia. Investigators profiled TCR beta VDJ and CDR3 from genomic DNA template. TCRdb processed the reads anew with MiXCR; each CDR3 protein has one entry. The data show a few hundred thousand distinct CDR3 sequences, around 50% seen once. Sequencing was done on patients that had shown CD8+CD57+ cell expansion by flow cytometry. The sample consisted of sorted CD4+, CD8+, or CD8+CD57+ T cells (not recorded which) from PBMCs. The receptors here all came from a human donor with aplastic anemia.

This clonotype appeared a few times. One base away lies a much larger clone, so this may be a sequencing read error. The rearrangement links TRBV7-9 to TRBJ2-5, with no clear D. Germline loops: CDR1 SEHNR, CDR2 FQNEAQ (reference sequence). The CDR3 is 10 residues long. The CDR3 sequence: CTSSLETQYF. For the CDR3, the DNA is TGTACCAGCAGCTTAGAGACCCAGTACTTC.

The genes are TRBV4-1 and TRBJ2-1, with D tentatively TRBD2 (8 bases). The V end lost 5 bases, the J end lost 1 base, and 21 bases lay between the germline ends. Germline lookup yields CDR1 MGHRA and CDR2 YSYEKL. The CDR3 sequence is 18 residues long. CDR3 sequence reads: CASSLLSGGGGSYNEQFF. The CDR3 DNA sequence: TGCGCCAGCAGCTTACTTTCGGGAGGGGGCGGGTCCTACAATGAGCAGTTCTTC.

In this sample, this clonotype turned up many times. The chain couples TRBV20-1 to TRBJ2-3, with 8 bases matching TRBD2. V was clipped by 2 bases and J by 6 bases; unmatched bases: 7. The V gene's germline CDR1 is DFQATT and CDR2 SNEGSKA (reference sequence). There are 14 residues in the CDR3. Written as DNA, the CDR3 is TGCAGTGCTAGATCGGGGGGGAGGTCGGATACGCAGTATTTT. Translation gives CSARSGGRSDTQYF.

Many counts were recorded for this clonotype. V gene TRBV4-1 combines with J gene TRBJ2-1; 10 positions match TRBD2. Per the germline V gene, CDR1 is MGHRA and CDR2 is YSYEKL. The CDR3 runs to 18 residues. With V trimmed by 3 bases and J by 6 bases, 14 bases remained unmatched. DNA of the CDR3: TGCGCCAGCAGCCACCCCTGGGCGACTAGCGGGCGAAGCAATGAGCAGTTCTTC. Protein product: CASSHPWATSGRSNEQFF.

This clonotype was observed a single time. This chain uses TRBV20-1 with TRBJ2-5, with a tentative D call TRBD2 (6 bases). Between the trimmed V and J ends, which lost 3 bases and 1 base, there was a span of 12 bases. The CDR3 has 14 amino acids. Germline lookup yields CDR1 DFQATT and CDR2 SNEGSKA (reference sequence). The CDR3 nucleotides read TGCAGTGCTAGTTTCGTGGGAGGCCAAGAGACCCAGTACTTC. This translates into CSASFVGGQETQYF.

This clonotype was seen at least ten times. The rearrangement uses TRBV5-1 and TRBJ1-4; unclear D gene. CDR1 is SGHRS and CDR2 is YFSETQ in the germline V gene. Trimming took 1 base from V and 4 from J, leaving 20 bases between them. The CDR3 covers 18 residues. The CDR3 DNA follows: TGCGCCAGCAGCTTGTCGGGTCAAAGTCTGTGGGGTAATGAAAAACTGTTTTTT. Protein sequence: CASSLSGQSLWGNEKLFF.

This clonotype was found many times. The J gene is TRBJ2-2, the V gene TRBV19, with a possible D match to TRBD2 (5 bases). Germline V CDR1 and CDR2: LNHDA, SQIVND (reference sequence). This CDR3 is built from 15 residues. Trimming took 7 bases from V and 4 from J, leaving 16 bases between them. CDR3 sequence: CASKVGSHSTGELFF. In DNA, the CDR3 is TGTGCCAGTAAGGTTGGGAGCCATTCCACCGGGGAGCTGTTTTTT.

The chain is built from TRBV5-1 and TRBJ1-1; D gene unclear. Germline V lookup: CDR1 SGHRS, CDR2 YFSETQ. This CDR3 has 15 residues. Trimming removed 2 bases at V and 3 bases at J, with 14 bases between. CDR3 sequence (DNA): TGCGCCAGCAGCTTTACAGACCCCCGGTACACTGAAGCTTTCTTT. This translates into CASSFTDPRYTEAFF.

The chain uses TRBV7-8 and TRBJ2-7; maybe TRBD1 (5 bases). Looked up from germline, CDR1 is SGHVS and CDR2 is FQNEAQ. Deletions cut 5 bases from V and 3 bases from J, with 17 bases between. There are 15 residues in the CDR3. The CDR3 region is CASSATRVPIYEQYF. CDR3 nucleotides: TGTGCCAGCAGCGCGACCAGGGTCCCAATCTACGAGCAGTACTTC.

This clonotype has ten or more counts. This rearrangement joins TRBV19 to TRBJ1-2, with D uncertain. This CDR3 contains 13 residues. Trimming stripped 1 base from V and 0 bases from J, with 3 bases between. The germline V gene has CDR1 LNHDA and CDR2 SQIVND (reference sequence). This chain's CDR3 is CASSIVTNYGYTF. The CDR3 coding sequence is TGTGCCAGTAGTATAGTAACTAACTATGGCTACACCTTC. The variable domain in full, completed from reference TRBV19 and TRBJ1-2, reads DGGITQSPKYLFRKEGQNVTLSCEQNLNHDAMYWYRQDPGQGLRLIYYSQIVNDFQKGDIAEGYSVSREKKESFPLTVTSAQKNPTAFYLCASSIVTNYGYTFGSGTRLTVV.

The genes are TRBV9 and TRBJ2-7; no firm D call. The V and J ends lost 0 bases and 6 bases respectively, with 1 base between them. In germline, CDR1 is SGDLS, CDR2 YYNGEE. This CDR3 is 10 amino acids long. Here the CDR3 DNA reads TGTGCCAGCAGCGTAGGCGAGCAGTACTTC. It is translated as CASSVGEQYF.

In this sample, this clonotype turned up a few times. The gene calls are TRBV19 and TRBJ1-1; 8 bases match TRBD1. V was clipped by 7 bases and J by 0 bases; unmatched bases: 4. Per germline, CDR1 LNHDA and CDR2 SQIVND (reference sequence). The CDR3 consists of 14 residues. The CDR3 region is CASTMTGVNTEAFF. The DNA for the CDR3 is TGTGCCAGTACCATGACAGGGGTGAACACTGAAGCTTTCTTT.

The table lists this clonotype with many counts. The gene calls are TRBV20-1 and TRBJ1-2; no reliable D call. CDR1 is DFQATT, CDR2 SNEGSKA, per germline (reference sequence). The CDR3 sequence is 12 residues long. The ends were cut back, 0 bases at V and 8 bases at J, with 10 bases in the middle. The CDR3 spells CSARDNRRGYTF. The CDR3 coding sequence is TGCAGTGCTAGAGATAATCGGAGGGGCTACACCTTC.

This clonotype was observed at least ten times. The chain has TRBV15 and TRBJ1-1, with 7 bases that match TRBD1. Unmatched junction bases numbered 15, after V lost 1 base and J lost 1 base. The CDR3 is made up of 19 amino acids. CDR1 LNHNV and CDR2 YYDKDF come from the germline V gene (reference sequence). The CDR3 spells CATSRARGRGLLRNTEAFF. DNA of the CDR3: TGTGCCACCAGCAGAGCGAGGGGCAGGGGGTTGTTAAGGAACACTGAAGCTTTCTTT.

The chain recombines TRBV7-9 with TRBJ2-3; no clear D. V gave up 1 base and J gave up 2 bases, with 10 bases separating them. The CDR3 loop spans 15 amino acids. The germline V gene has CDR1 SEHNR and CDR2 FQNEAQ (reference sequence). The CDR3 here is CASSLVSSVTDTQYF. The CDR3, as DNA: TGTGCCAGCAGCTTAGTTTCCTCAGTCACAGATACGCAGTATTTT.

There are a few counts of this clonotype. The V and J genes are TRBV7-8 and TRBJ2-7; 13 bases agree with TRBD2. The germline V gene has CDR1 SGHVS and CDR2 FQNEAQ. CDR3 size: 14 residues. V shed 3 bases, J shed 7 bases, and the junction held 3 bases outside the gene matches. This CDR3 reads CASSLGTSGEEQYF. As DNA, the CDR3 is TGTGCCAGCAGCTTGGGGACTAGCGGGGAGGAGCAGTACTTC.

The chain recombines TRBV20-1 with TRBJ1-1; the D is unclear. Trimming cost V 6 bases and J 3 bases, with 14 bases left between them. The CDR3 is made up of 13 amino acids. CDR1 and CDR2 from the germline V gene are DFQATT and SNEGSKA (reference sequence). In DNA, the CDR3 is TGCAGTGCCCCGGGCAGGCTGGACACTGAAGCTTTCTTT. It translates to CSAPGRLDTEAFF.